This TCR beta chain comes out of a study of T cell responses to AZD1222 COVID-19 vaccine. Study details: The analysis combined second doses at about 4 or about 12 weeks. Study-level points and caveats: Baseline antibody screening turned up just a handful of seropositive AZD1222 recipients. It was only after the peak T cell response that any repertoires were sampled.

Profiling relied on immunoSEQ multiplex PCR, and the TCRdb table lists in-frame clones only, not all of them. In the table there are around 88,000 clones, roughly 90% of which are singletons. The CDR3 is made up of 15 amino acids. Trimming pared 6 bases from V and 2 bases from J, leaving 17 bases between. Germline assignment: CDR1 SQVTM and CDR2 ANQGSEA. On this clone itself: What it binds is unknown.

The sample here was peripheral blood, taken on day 0 of AZD1222 vaccination. The TCR sequence derives from an adult in good health. This rearrangement joins TRBV29-1 to TRBJ1-5; tentative D call: TRBD1 (5 bases). CDR3 sequence (DNA): TGCAGCGTCGGGGACGGACTGATTGGCAATCAGCCCCAGCATTTT. It codes for CSVGDGLIGNQPQHF.